Here is one T cell receptor beta chain with its context. This sample stems from a study of T cell changes during pregnancy in multiple sclerosis. The method was immunoSEQ multiplex PCR; TCRdb's version includes in-frame clones alone and lacks a portion of them. The sample records 75,000 to 95,000 clones, around 93% being singletons. This CDR3 spans 13 amino acids. Per the germline V gene, CDR1 is SQVTM and CDR2 is ANQGSEA. Trimming left V 1 base short and J 5 bases short, with 11 bases between. The chain joins TRBV29-1 to TRBJ1-1; D might be TRBD1 (5 bases). The sequence derives from a female donor with multiple sclerosis, enrolled in a pregnancy study. The sequencing used peripheral blood, collected before pregnancy. The CDR3 bases are TGCAGCGTTGAAGGGGGACTGGGAACTGAAGCTTTCTTT. This translates into CSVEGGLGTEAFF.